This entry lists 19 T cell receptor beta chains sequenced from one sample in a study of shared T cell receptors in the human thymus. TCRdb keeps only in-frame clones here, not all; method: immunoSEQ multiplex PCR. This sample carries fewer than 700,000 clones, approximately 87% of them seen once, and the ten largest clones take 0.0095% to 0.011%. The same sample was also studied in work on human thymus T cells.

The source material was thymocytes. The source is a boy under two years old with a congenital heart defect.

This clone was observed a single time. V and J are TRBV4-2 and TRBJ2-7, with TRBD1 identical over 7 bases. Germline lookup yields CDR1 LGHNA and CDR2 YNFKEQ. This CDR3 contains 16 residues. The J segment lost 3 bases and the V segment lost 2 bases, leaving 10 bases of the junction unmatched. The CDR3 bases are TGTGCCAGCAGCCAATGTGCCGGGACAGAAATCTACGAGCAGTACTTC. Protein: CASSQCAGTEIYEQYF.

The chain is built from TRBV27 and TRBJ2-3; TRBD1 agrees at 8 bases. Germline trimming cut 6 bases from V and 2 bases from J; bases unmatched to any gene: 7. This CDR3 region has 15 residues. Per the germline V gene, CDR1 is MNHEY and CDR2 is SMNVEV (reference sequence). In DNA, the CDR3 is TGTGCCAGCAGCACCGACAGGGGACACACAGATACGCAGTATTTT. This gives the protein CASSTDRGHTDTQYF.

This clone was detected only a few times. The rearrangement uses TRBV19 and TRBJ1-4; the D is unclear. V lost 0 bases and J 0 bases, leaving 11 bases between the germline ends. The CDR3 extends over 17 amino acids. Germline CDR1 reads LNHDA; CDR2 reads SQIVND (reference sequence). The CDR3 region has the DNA TGTGCCAGTAGTATAGAGGCCCAGATCGCAACTAATGAAAAACTGTTTTTT. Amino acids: CASSIEAQIATNEKLFF.

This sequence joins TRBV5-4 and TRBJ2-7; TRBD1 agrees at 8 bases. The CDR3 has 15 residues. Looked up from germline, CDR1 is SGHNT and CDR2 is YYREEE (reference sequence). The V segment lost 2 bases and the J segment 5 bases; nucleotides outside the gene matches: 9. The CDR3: CASSFYGTGFHEQYF. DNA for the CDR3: TGTGCCAGCAGCTTTTACGGGACAGGTTTCCACGAGCAGTACTTC.

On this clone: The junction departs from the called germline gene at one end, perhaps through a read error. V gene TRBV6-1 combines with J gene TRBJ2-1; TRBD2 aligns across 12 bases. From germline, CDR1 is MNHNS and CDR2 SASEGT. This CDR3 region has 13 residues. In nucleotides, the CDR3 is TGTGCCAGCGGGCTAGCGGGAGGGAATGAGCAGCTCTTC. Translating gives CASGLAGGNEQLF.

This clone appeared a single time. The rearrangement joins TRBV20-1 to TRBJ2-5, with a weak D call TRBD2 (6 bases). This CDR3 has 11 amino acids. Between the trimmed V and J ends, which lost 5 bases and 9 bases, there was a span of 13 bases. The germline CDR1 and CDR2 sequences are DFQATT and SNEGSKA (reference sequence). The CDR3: CSAGSGVSQYF. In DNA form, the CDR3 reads TGCAGTGCTGGGTCGGGAGTGTCCCAGTACTTC.

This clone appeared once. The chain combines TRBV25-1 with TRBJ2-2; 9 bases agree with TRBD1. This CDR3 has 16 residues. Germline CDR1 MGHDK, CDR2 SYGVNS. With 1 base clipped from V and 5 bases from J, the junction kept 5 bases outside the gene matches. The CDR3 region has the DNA TGTGCCAGCAGTGAATCAGGGACAGGGCGGACCGGGGAGCTGTTTTTT. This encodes CASSESGTGRTGELFF.

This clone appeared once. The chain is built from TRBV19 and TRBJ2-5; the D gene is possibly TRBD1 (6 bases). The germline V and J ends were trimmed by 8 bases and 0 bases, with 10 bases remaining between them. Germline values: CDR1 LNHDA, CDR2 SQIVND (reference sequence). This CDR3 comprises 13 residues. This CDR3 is CASSTGNQETQYF. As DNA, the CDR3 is TGTGCCAGTTCCACAGGGAACCAAGAGACCCAGTACTTC.

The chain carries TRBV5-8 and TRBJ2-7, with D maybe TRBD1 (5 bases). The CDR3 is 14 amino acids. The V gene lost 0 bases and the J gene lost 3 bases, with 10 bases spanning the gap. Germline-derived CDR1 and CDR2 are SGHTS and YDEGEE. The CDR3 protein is CASSLALGVYEQYF. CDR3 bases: TGTGCCAGCAGCTTGGCCCTAGGGGTCTACGAGCAGTACTTC.

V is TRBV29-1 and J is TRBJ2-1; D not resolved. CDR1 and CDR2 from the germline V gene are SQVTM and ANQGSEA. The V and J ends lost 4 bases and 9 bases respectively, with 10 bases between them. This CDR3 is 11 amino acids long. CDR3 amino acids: CSVGGGGEQFF. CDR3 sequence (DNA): TGCAGCGTTGGAGGTGGCGGTGAGCAGTTCTTC.

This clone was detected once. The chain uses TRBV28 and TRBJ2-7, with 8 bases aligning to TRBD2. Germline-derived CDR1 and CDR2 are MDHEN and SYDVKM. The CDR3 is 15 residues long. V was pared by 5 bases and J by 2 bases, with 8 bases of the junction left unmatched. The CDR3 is CASSSPTSGAYEQYF. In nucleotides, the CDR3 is TGTGCCAGCAGTAGTCCCACTAGCGGAGCCTACGAGCAGTACTTC.

The CDR3 sequence: CASGHGTSGRHSTDTQYF. The CDR3 DNA sequence: TGTGCTAGTGGCCACGGGACTAGCGGGAGGCATTCCACAGATACGCAGTATTTT. This sequence joins TRBV12-5 and TRBJ2-3; TRBD2 matches 15 bases. V gave up 6 bases and J gave up 2 bases; unmatched junction bases: 9. Germline V lookup: CDR1 LGHNT, CDR2 FRNRAP. The CDR3 runs 18 residues.

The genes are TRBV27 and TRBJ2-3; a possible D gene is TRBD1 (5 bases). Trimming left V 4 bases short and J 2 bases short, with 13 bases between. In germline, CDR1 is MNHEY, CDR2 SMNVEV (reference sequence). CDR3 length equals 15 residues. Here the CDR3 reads CASSSHGHYTDTQYF. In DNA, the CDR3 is TGTGCCAGCAGTTCCCACGGACACTACACAGATACGCAGTATTTT.

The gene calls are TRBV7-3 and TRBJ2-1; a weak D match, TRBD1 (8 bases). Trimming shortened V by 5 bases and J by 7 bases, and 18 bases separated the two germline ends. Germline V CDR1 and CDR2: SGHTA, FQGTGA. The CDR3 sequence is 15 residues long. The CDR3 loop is CASSPGGTGLNEQFF. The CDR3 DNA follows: TGTGCCAGCAGCCCCGGGGGGACAGGACTAAATGAGCAGTTCTTC.

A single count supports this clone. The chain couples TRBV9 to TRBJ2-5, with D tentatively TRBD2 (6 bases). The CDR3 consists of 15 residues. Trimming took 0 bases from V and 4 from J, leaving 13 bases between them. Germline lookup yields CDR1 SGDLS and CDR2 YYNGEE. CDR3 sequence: CASSVARAGRETQYF. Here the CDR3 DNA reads TGTGCCAGCAGCGTAGCCCGAGCGGGTAGAGAGACCCAGTACTTC.

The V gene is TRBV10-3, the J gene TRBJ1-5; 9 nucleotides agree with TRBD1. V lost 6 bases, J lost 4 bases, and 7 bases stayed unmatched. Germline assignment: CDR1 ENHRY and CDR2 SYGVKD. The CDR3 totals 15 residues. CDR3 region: CAISPKGQGNQPQHF. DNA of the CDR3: TGTGCCATCAGCCCTAAGGGACAGGGAAATCAGCCCCAGCATTTT.

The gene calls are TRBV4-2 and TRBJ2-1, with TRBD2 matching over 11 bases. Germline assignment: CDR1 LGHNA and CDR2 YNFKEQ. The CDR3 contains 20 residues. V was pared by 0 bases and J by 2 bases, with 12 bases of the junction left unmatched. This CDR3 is CASSQDETSGNNLAYNEQFF. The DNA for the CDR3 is TGTGCCAGCAGCCAAGACGAGACTAGCGGGAACAACCTTGCCTACAATGAGCAGTTCTTC.

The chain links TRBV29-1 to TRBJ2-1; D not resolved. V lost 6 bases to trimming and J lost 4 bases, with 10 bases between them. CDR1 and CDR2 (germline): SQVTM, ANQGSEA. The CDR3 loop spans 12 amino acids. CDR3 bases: TGCAGCGTCGAGTTTCCGTACAATGAGCAGTTCTTC. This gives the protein CSVEFPYNEQFF.

This CDR3 is CASSTQSQGGREKLFF. Here the CDR3 DNA reads TGTGCCAGCAGTACCCAATCACAGGGGGGAAGGGAAAAACTGTTTTTT. V gene TRBV27 combines with J gene TRBJ1-4; 8 positions agree with TRBD1. V dropped 5 bases and J dropped 8; count of bases not matched to a gene: 13. Germline CDR1 and CDR2: MNHEY and SMNVEV (reference sequence). The CDR3 runs to 16 residues.